This T cell receptor beta chain was identified during a study of cytomegalovirus exposure and HLA in healthy donors. Study-level background: A subsequent analysis reported that the roughly 120 validation repertoires were produced on the same platform that had also been used for the roughly 670 first-cohort repertoires. The study, taken as a whole, reports: Reports credit the classifier with highly specific, highly sensitive diagnosis of cytomegalovirus status. Overall, approximately 150 TCR beta chains were annotated as cytomegalovirus-associated. A few of the chains that were CMV-associated were confirmed in vitro to be specific for CMV antigens.

A note on this clone: Antigen: not known.

Measured with immunoSEQ multiplex PCR; TCRdb has only the in-frame clones, and not every one. The sample lists under 80,000 clones, 94% seen once, with roughly 2% in the top ten. Germline-derived CDR1 and CDR2 are LNHNV and YYDKDF (reference sequence). This CDR3 is 14 amino acids long. Trimming stripped 1 base from V and 7 bases from J, with 11 bases between. The sample taken for sequencing was PBMCs. The receptor was isolated from a woman under 30 in good health and CMV-seronegative. The J gene is TRBJ2-1, the V gene TRBV15; D perhaps matches TRBD2 (6 bases). The CDR3 sequence is CATSRGREWNEQFF. The CDR3 DNA is TGTGCCACCAGCAGAGGGAGGGAGTGGAATGAGCAGTTCTTC.